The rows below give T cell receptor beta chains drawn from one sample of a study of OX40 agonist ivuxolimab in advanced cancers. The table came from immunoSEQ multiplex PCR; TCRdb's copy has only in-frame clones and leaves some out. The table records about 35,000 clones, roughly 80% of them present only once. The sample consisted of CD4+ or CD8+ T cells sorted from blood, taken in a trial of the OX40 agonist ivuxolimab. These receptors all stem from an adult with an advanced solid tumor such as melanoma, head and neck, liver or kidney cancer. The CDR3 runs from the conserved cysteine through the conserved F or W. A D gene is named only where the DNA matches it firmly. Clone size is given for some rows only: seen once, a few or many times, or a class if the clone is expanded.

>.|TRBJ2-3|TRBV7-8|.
CASSSNLPRGTDTQYF
TGTGCCAGCAGCTCAAACCTTCCTCGGGGCACAGATACGCAGTATTTT
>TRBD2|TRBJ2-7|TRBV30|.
CAWMRKGLEYEQYF
TGTGCCTGGATGAGAAAGGGACTAGAGTACGAGCAGTACTTC
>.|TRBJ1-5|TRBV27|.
CASSLRDNQPQHF
TGTGCCAGCAGTTTGAGGGACAATCAGCCCCAGCATTTT
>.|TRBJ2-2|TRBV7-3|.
CASSLRGTSNTGELFF
TGTGCCAGCAGCTTAAGGGGGACATCGAACACCGGGGAGCTGTTTTTT
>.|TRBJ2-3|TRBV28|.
CASSRSGDTQYF
TGTGCCAGCAGTAGGTCCGGAGATACGCAGTATTTT
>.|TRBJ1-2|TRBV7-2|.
CASSLALNGRAYGYTF
TGTGCCAGCAGCTTAGCGCTCAACGGCAGAGCCTATGGCTACACCTTC
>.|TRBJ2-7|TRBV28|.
CASSFVRTDSEQYF
TGTGCCAGCAGTTTTGTCCGGACAGATTCCGAGCAGTACTTC
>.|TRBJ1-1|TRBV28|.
CASKRNTEAFF
TGTGCCAGCAAACGGAACACTGAAGCTTTCTTT
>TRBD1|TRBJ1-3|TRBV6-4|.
CASSDRQGTVENTIYF
TGTGCCAGCAGTGACCGACAGGGGACTGTTGAAAACACCATATATTTT
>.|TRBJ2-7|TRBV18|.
CASSPGSGRVSEQYF
TGTGCCAGCTCACCGGGGTCGGGACGGGTATCCGAGCAGTACTTC
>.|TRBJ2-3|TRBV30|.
CAWSGTRGTQYF
TGTGCCTGGAGTGGCACTAGGGGTACGCAGTATTTT
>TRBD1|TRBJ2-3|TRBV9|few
CASSVVPEGAEDTQYF
TGTGCCAGCAGCGTAGTGCCCGAGGGGGCGGAAGATACGCAGTATTTT
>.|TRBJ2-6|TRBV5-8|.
CASRVGGAGANVLTF
TGTGCCAGCAGGGTAGGGGGGGCTGGGGCCAACGTCCTGACTTTC
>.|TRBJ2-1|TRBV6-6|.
CASSILGSSNEQFF
TGTGCCAGCAGTATCCTCGGTAGCAGTAATGAGCAGTTCTTC
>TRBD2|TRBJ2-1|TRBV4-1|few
CASSQERLAGGTFF
TGCGCCAGCAGCCAAGAGCGCCTAGCGGGAGGGACGTTCTTC
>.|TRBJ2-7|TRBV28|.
CASSRDLYEQYF
TGTGCCAGCAGTCGGGACTTATACGAGCAGTACTTC
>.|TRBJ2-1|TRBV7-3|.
CASSSSPGTLHEQFF
TGTGCCAGCAGCTCCTCCCCGGGAACACTCCATGAGCAGTTCTTC
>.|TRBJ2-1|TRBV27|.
CASMGGARWEQFF
TGTGCCAGCATGGGGGGAGCGAGGTGGGAGCAGTTCTTC
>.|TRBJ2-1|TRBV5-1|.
CASSLGLAAYNEQFF
TGCGCCAGCAGCTTGGGGCTAGCCGCTTACAATGAGCAGTTCTTC
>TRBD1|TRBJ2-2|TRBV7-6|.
CASSNRGLNTGELFF
TGTGCCAGCAGTAACAGGGGGCTTAACACCGGGGAGCTGTTTTTT
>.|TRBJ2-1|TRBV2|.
CASRGKVSYNEQFF
TGTGCCAGCCGGGGCAAGGTATCCTACAATGAGCAGTTCTTC
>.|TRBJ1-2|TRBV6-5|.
CASSWTLGPYGYTF
TGTGCCAGCAGTTGGACGCTAGGACCCTATGGCTACACCTTC
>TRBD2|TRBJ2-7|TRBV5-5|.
CAPSPLAGFYEQYF
TGTGCCCCTAGTCCGCTAGCGGGGTTTTACGAGCAGTACTTC
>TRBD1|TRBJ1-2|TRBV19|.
CASSGDSPSGYTF
TGTGCCAGTAGCGGGGACAGTCCGTCGGGCTACACCTTC
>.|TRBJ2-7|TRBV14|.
CASSHAYEQYF
TGTGCCAGCAGCCATGCCTACGAGCAGTACTTC
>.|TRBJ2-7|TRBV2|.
CASSGYTPYEQYF
TGTGCCAGCAGTGGTTATACACCCTACGAGCAGTACTTC